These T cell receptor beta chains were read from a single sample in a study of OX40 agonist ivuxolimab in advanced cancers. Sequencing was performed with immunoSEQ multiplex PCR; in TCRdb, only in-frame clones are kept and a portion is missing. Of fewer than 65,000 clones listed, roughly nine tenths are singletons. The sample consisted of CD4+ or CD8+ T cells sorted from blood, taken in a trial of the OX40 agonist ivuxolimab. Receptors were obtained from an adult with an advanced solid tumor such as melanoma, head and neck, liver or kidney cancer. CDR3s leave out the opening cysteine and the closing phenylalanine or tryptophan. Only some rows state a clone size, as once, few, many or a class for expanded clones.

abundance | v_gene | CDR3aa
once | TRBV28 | ASSSYLTENTEAF
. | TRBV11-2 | ASSFGATNEKLF
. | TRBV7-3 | ASSRLAGAVNEQF
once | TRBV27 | ASSLGGAEPSSYEQY
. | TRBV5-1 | ASSSGLDKY
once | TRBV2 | ASSEVGQSSYNSPLH
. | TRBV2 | ASSGDLMGIYGYT
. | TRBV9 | ASSPGQGNSYEQY
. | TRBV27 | ASSFSSGETYNEQF
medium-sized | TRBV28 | ASSLSPGGGNTIY
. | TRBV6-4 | ASSDFFGLVTDTQY
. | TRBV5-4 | ASSLAGGSGYT
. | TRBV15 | ATSSDGSSTDTQY
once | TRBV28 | ASSLGPSTDTQY
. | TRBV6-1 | ASSDGTGELF
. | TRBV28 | ASGQVVYEQY
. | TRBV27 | ASSFSASYGYT
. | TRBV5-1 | ASSSPGAPSEQETQY
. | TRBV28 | ASSSPGTAYEQY
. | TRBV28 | ASSLQDNEQF
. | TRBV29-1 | SADQGADREGRNEQF
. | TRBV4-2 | ASSQDPDEQY
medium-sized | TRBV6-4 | ASSLDPSSYNEQF
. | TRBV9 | ASSAGGQGVNTEAF
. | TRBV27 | ASSFGLGDEQY
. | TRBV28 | ASSSDRESSYNSPLH
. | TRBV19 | ASRTGFSEAF
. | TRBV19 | ASSLDSEGPQH
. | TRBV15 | ATSDVPGQGFYNEQF
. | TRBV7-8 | ASSPPDRDGYT
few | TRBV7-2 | ASSSRPPGQGAQQY
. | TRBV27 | ASSLSRGSLTYEQY
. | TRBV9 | ASSVAAGNTIY
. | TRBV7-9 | ASSSSRDRPYGYT
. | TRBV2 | ASSHPGLVTDTQY
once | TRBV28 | ASSSRTSGLSYEQY
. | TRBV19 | ASSPREAFGYT
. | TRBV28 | ASSRPRGGYNEQF
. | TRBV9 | ASSVEGGRETEAF
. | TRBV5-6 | ASSLEGGEEAF
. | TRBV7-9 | ASSLGMWTPDDTEAF
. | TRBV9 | ASSGDGYGYT
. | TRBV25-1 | ASSGRDRDIYEQY
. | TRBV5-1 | ASSLPAGGAVETQY
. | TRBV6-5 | ASSSGLDAQY